The source of this T cell receptor (beta chain) is a study of blood T cell repertoires in COVID-19. About the study: Nucleic acid was either cDNA or gDNA, and it came from T cells, B-cell-depleted T cells, or PBMCs.

In the original analysis: Quantification of nucleated cells was approximated via reference gene primer amplification. Here immunoSEQ multiplex PCR was the method, and the copy in TCRdb shows in-frame clones only, minus some. V and J calls and clone size are those listed in that table; D and trimming were worked out from the DNA. This sample has about 49,000 clones; roughly four fifths occur once, and the top ten carry approximately 3%. Sample: peripheral blood. The sequence was collected from a woman aged 55-75 years with acute or convalescent COVID-19.

The CDR3 is CASRPGGRNEQYF. Written as DNA, the CDR3 is TGTGCCAGCAGACCGGGGGGCCGTAACGAGCAGTACTTC. The chain carries TRBV12-3 or TRBV12-4 and TRBJ2-7, with D maybe TRBD2 (7 bases). The length of the CDR3 is 13 residues. V lost 6 bases and J 5 bases, leaving 14 bases between the germline ends.